This T cell receptor (beta chain) was identified during a study of response to subunit inactivated influenza vaccine. Notes on the study in general: Each seasonal influenza vaccination recruits few new T cells, the authors suggested.

About this clonotype itself: What it recognizes is unknown.

A single record per CDR3 protein comes from TCRdb applying MiXCR to the RT-PCR reads. The sample yields 500,000 or so distinct CDR3 sequences, 16% seen once. Per germline, CDR1 MNHNY and CDR2 SVGAGI (reference sequence). Trimming removed 5 bases at V and 1 base at J, with 8 bases between. The CDR3 runs 13 residues. This sequence was found in a man between 50 and 75 years old who received an inactivated influenza vaccine. This rearrangement joins TRBV6-6 to TRBJ2-5; D possibly corresponds to TRBD1 (5 bases). Sequenced here: CD4+ T cells sorted from PBMCs, sampled around 25 months after vaccination. The CDR3: CASSTGAQETQYF. The CDR3 region has the DNA TGTGCCAGCAGTACAGGCGCCCAAGAGACCCAGTACTTC.